This entry lists 21 T cell receptor beta chains sequenced from one sample in a study of chemoradiotherapy in HPV16-positive cancers. Profiled with immunoSEQ multiplex PCR; TCRdb holds only in-frame clones, not every one. The sample yields roughly 2,100 clones, 80% to 85% seen once. The source was tumor tissue, collected from a patient who underwent chemoradiotherapy. Receptors originate from a human donor with HPV-associated anogenital cancer.

The chain carries TRBV6-5 and TRBJ1-1; D gene uncertain. The length of the CDR3 is 11 residues. With 3 bases removed from V and 7 bases from J, the gap between germline ends came to 6 bases. Germline values: CDR1 MNHEY, CDR2 SVGAGI. Written as DNA, the CDR3 is TGTGCCAGCAGTTATATGGGTGAAGCTTTCTTT. Translated, it gives CASSYMGEAFF.

This clone came up once. V gene TRBV6-5 combines with J gene TRBJ2-7; 10 bases are shared with TRBD1. Germline assignment: CDR1 MNHEY and CDR2 SVGAGI. The CDR3 spans 16 residues. After removal of 4 bases from V and 7 bases from J, the junction contained 13 bases not matched to a gene. The CDR3 nucleotides are TGTGCCAGCAGTTTAACCCCGACGACAGGGGGCCTTGAGCAGTACTTC. Encoded protein: CASSLTPTTGGLEQYF.

CDR3 nucleotide sequence: TGTGCCAGCAGCGTCCCTAGCGGGGGTAATACGCAGTATTTT. It encodes CASSVPSGGNTQYF. The V and J genes are TRBV9 and TRBJ2-3, with 10 bases that match TRBD2. CDR3 length: 14 residues. Trimming cost V 2 bases and J 7 bases; bases outside gene matches: 4. Germline lookup yields CDR1 SGDLS and CDR2 YYNGEE.

The V gene is TRBV5-4, the J gene TRBJ1-4; D remains ambiguous. Deletions cut 1 base from V and 5 bases from J, with 9 bases between. Germline V CDR1 and CDR2: SGHNT, YYREEE (reference sequence). This CDR3 has 14 residues. CDR3 sequence reads: CASSLRGPNEKLFF. CDR3 coding DNA: TGTGCCAGCAGCTTGAGAGGCCCCAATGAAAAACTGTTTTTT.

For this clone: Other DNA variants within this sample encode the same CDR3. This rearrangement joins TRBV9 to TRBJ2-6, with D unresolved. The CDR3 runs to 17 residues. Trimming stripped 4 bases from V and 4 bases from J, with 18 bases between. The V gene's germline CDR1 is SGDLS and CDR2 YYNGEE. Here the CDR3 DNA reads TGTGCCAGCAGCCCCCGACTTGCGTTAGGGGGGGCCAACGTCCTGACTTTC. Its protein product is CASSPRLALGGANVLTF.

This clone was seen a single time. The gene calls are TRBV11-2 and TRBJ2-5, with 13 nucleotides matching TRBD2. J lost 5 bases, V lost 5 bases, and 8 bases had no gene match. This CDR3 region has 16 residues. Germline CDR1 is SGHAT and CDR2 is FQNNGV. The CDR3 coding sequence is TGTGCCAGCAGCCAGGGACTAGCGGGGTCGGAGGAGACCCAGTACTTC. This encodes CASSQGLAGSEETQYF.

The chain uses TRBV9 and TRBJ1-1; tentative D call: TRBD1 (5 bases). The CDR3 is 14 amino acids. The germline V and J ends were trimmed by 0 bases and 3 bases, with 9 bases remaining between them. Germline lookup yields CDR1 SGDLS and CDR2 YYNGEE. For the CDR3, the DNA is TGTGCCAGCAGCGTAGCTAGGGACCACACTGAAGCTTTCTTT. It codes for CASSVARDHTEAFF. Complete variable domain (other parts from reference TRBV9 and TRBJ1-1): DSGVTQTPKHLITATGQRVTLRCSPRSGDLSVYWYQQSLDQGLQFLIQYYNGEERAKGNILERFSAQQFPDLHSELNLSSLELGDSALYFCASSVARDHTEAFFGQGTRLTVV.

By its share, this clone is large. The CDR3 DNA follows: TGTGCCAGCAGTGAGCCCCGGGGCTGGGAGACCCAGTACTTC. This translates into CASSEPRGWETQYF. V and J are TRBV25-1 and TRBJ2-5, with D perhaps TRBD1 or TRBD2 (5 bases each). Looked up from germline, CDR1 is MGHDK and CDR2 is SYGVNS. The ends were cut back, 3 bases at V and 5 bases at J, with 13 bases in the middle. This CDR3 has 14 amino acids.

The rearrangement joins TRBV5-1 to TRBJ1-4; 10 bases align to TRBD1. Looked up from germline, CDR1 is SGHRS and CDR2 is YFSETQ. V dropped 3 bases and J dropped 3; count of bases not matched to a gene: 2. This CDR3 region has 15 residues. The CDR3 nucleotides are TGCGCCAGCAGCTATGGACAGGGGGCTAATGAAAAACTGTTTTTT. This translates into CASSYGQGANEKLFF. The full variable domain, rest sourced from reference TRBV5-1 and TRBJ1-4, is KAGVTQTPRYLIKTRGQQVTLSCSPISGHRSVSWYQQTPGQGLQFLFEYFSETQRNKGNFPGRFSGRQFSNSRSEMNVSTLELGDSALYLCASSYGQGANEKLFFGSGTQLSVL.

The genes are TRBV19 and TRBJ1-5; D unresolved. Germline-derived CDR1 and CDR2 are LNHDA and SQIVND (reference sequence). The ends were cut back, 5 bases at V and 4 bases at J, with 6 bases in the middle. CDR3 length equals 12 residues. CDR3 sequence (DNA): TGTGCCAGTAGTCACACAAATCAGCCCCAGCATTTT. This gives the protein CASSHTNQPQHF.

The chain couples TRBV5-1 to TRBJ2-3, with 14 bases lining up with TRBD2. Losses at the gene ends were 4 bases for V and 3 bases for J; bases not matched to a gene: 7. CDR3 length: 17 amino acids. Per the germline V gene, CDR1 is SGHRS and CDR2 is YFSETQ. In DNA, the CDR3 is TGCGCCAGCAGCCTGGGACTAGCGGGAGTGGGAACAGATACGCAGTATTTT. It translates to CASSLGLAGVGTDTQYF. Complete variable domain (other parts from reference TRBV5-1 and TRBJ2-3): KAGVTQTPRYLIKTRGQQVTLSCSPISGHRSVSWYQQTPGQGLQFLFEYFSETQRNKGNFPGRFSGRQFSNSRSEMNVSTLELGDSALYLCASSLGLAGVGTDTQYFGPGTRLTVL.

This clone was counted only a few times. The CDR3 region is CASSLDHVSTDTQYF. In nucleotides, the CDR3 is TGCGCCAGCAGCTTGGACCACGTTAGCACAGATACGCAGTATTTT. This chain links TRBV5-1 with TRBJ2-3; no definite D call. CDR3 length: 15 residues. V was pared by 0 bases and J by 0 bases, with 8 bases between. Germline values: CDR1 SGHRS, CDR2 YFSETQ.

This sequence joins TRBV4-2 and TRBJ1-6, with D possibly matching TRBD1 (5 bases). This CDR3 is built from 17 residues. Germline V gene data show CDR1 as LGHNA and CDR2 as YNFKEQ. The V end was cut by 0 bases, the J end by 4 bases, with 13 bases between. The CDR3 region has the DNA TGTGCCAGCAGCCAAGATCGGGGACGGACGTATAATTCACCCCTCCACTTT. The encoded protein is CASSQDRGRTYNSPLHF.

This rearrangement joins TRBV25-1 to TRBJ2-3; maybe TRBD2 (5 bases). Germline V gene sequence: CDR1 MGHDK, CDR2 SYGVNS. The CDR3 is 15 residues long. V dropped 8 bases and J dropped 2 bases, with 17 bases sitting between them. For the CDR3, the DNA is TGTGCCAGCCTCGGACTCGACGCTTACACAGATACGCAGTATTTT. Residues: CASLGLDAYTDTQYF.

The CDR3 nucleotides read TGTGCCACCTCCGGACTAGCGGGACGCGAGCAGTACTTC. Translated: CATSGLAGREQYF. The chain couples TRBV25-1 to TRBJ2-7; 12 nucleotides agree with TRBD2. CDR1 and CDR2 from the germline V gene are MGHDK and SYGVNS. V was pared by 10 bases and J by 6 bases, with 7 bases of the junction left unmatched. The CDR3 covers 13 residues.

This clone was seen a single time. This chain links TRBV7-8 with TRBJ1-5, with TRBD1 identical over 9 bases. The CDR3 consists of 17 residues. Germline V gives CDR1 SGHVS, CDR2 FQNEAQ. After removal of 5 bases from V and 0 bases from J, the junction contained 8 bases not matched to a gene. The CDR3 DNA follows: TGTGCCAGCAGCCTACGGACAGGGGCATATAGCAATCAGCCCCAGCATTTT. This translates into CASSLRTGAYSNQPQHF. Variable domain in full (rest from reference TRBV7-8 and TRBJ1-5): GAGVSQSPRYKVAKRGQDVALRCDPISGHVSLFWYQQALGQGPEFLTYFQNEAQLDKSGLPSDRFFAERPEGSVSTLKIQRTQQEDSAVYLCASSLRTGAYSNQPQHFGDGTRLSIL.

The chain employs TRBV5-4 and TRBJ2-5; no firm D call. The V and J ends lost 3 bases and 2 bases respectively, with 11 bases between them. The CDR3 consists of 14 residues. Germline loops: CDR1 SGHNT, CDR2 YYREEE (reference sequence). This CDR3 reads CASSSQAAQETQYF. CDR3 in DNA: TGTGCCAGCAGCTCCCAAGCAGCGCAAGAGACCCAGTACTTC. Full variable domain (missing parts from reference TRBV5-4 and TRBJ2-5): ETGVTQSPTHLIKTRGQQVTLRCSSQSGHNTVSWYQQALGQGPQFIFQYYREEENGRGNFPPRFSGLQFPNYSSELNVNALELDDSALYLCASSSQAAQETQYFGPGTRLLVL.

The V call is TRBV7-2, the J call TRBJ1-5, with D maybe TRBD1 (5 bases). Germline CDR1 reads SGHTA; CDR2 reads FQGNSA. This CDR3 has 17 residues. V dropped 1 base and J dropped 1 base, with 14 bases sitting between them. The CDR3 reads CASSLGGAGVSNQPQHF. The CDR3, as DNA: TGTGCCAGCAGCTTAGGTGGTGCGGGGGTAAGCAATCAGCCCCAGCATTTT.

The V and J genes are TRBV18 and TRBJ1-6, with no clear D. Germline loops: CDR1 KGHSH, CDR2 LQKENI. With 1 base removed from V and 5 bases from J, the gap between germline ends came to 9 bases. CDR3 length equals 15 residues. CDR3 loop: CASSPQPVDNSPLHF. The CDR3 nucleotides read TGTGCCAGCTCACCACAGCCAGTTGATAATTCACCCCTCCACTTT. Based on the CDR3 plus reference TRBV18 and TRBJ1-6, the full variable domain is NAGVMQNPRHLVRRRGQEARLRCSPMKGHSHVYWYRQLPEEGLKFMVYLQKENIIDESGMPKERFSAEFPKEGPSILRIQQVVRGDSAAYFCASSPQPVDNSPLHFGNGTRLTVT.

The chain combines TRBV20-1 with TRBJ1-2; D ambiguous. V was trimmed by 3 bases and J by 4 bases, leaving 6 bases between them. Looked up from germline, CDR1 is DFQATT and CDR2 is SNEGSKA (reference sequence). This CDR3 comprises 11 residues. CDR3 sequence reads: CSASIIYGYTF. The CDR3, as DNA: TGCAGTGCTAGTATTATCTATGGCTACACCTTC.

The chain carries TRBV4-3 and TRBJ2-1, with TRBD2 matching over 12 bases. The CDR3 sequence is 17 residues long. V lost 3 bases, J lost 8 bases, and 11 bases stayed unmatched. Germline CDR1 reads LGHNA; CDR2 reads YSLEER. The CDR3, as DNA: TGCGCCAGCAGCCAGGACCGCGCTAGCGGGGGGGCGGATGAGCAGTTCTTC. This codes for CASSQDRASGGADEQFF.